The 11 T cell receptor beta chains given below trace back to one sample, sequenced in a study of cytomegalovirus exposure and HLA in healthy donors. 60 Vbeta and 13 Jbeta primers were used in PCR. Using immunoSEQ multiplex PCR, the repertoire was profiled, and TCRdb retains in-frame clones only, with some absent. The repertoire consists of 150,000 or so clones, with about three quarters occurring once and the leading ten covering 0.85% to 1%. Input material: PBMCs. These receptors originate from a woman aged 45-65 years in good health and CMV-seropositive.

The chain uses TRBV6-6 and TRBJ1-1; TRBD1 matches at 7 bases. The CDR3 is 15 residues long. Germline CDR1 MNHNY, CDR2 SVGAGI (reference sequence). After removal of 0 bases from V and 1 base from J, the junction contained 2 bases not matched to a gene. CDR3 protein: CASSYSWTGNTEAFF. The CDR3, as DNA: TGTGCCAGCAGTTACTCGTGGACAGGGAACACTGAAGCTTTCTTT.

V gene TRBV9 combines with J gene TRBJ1-1, with D uncertain. CDR1 is SGDLS, CDR2 YYNGEE, per germline. Trimming removed 0 bases from V and 2 bases from J, with 8 bases in between. This CDR3 has 14 residues. The CDR3 nucleotides are TGTGCCAGCAGCGTAGCCCTAGGCAACACTGAAGCTTTCTTT. Protein: CASSVALGNTEAFF.

V and J are TRBV6-6 and TRBJ1-1; D remains ambiguous. Trimming shortened V by 4 bases and J by 3 bases, and 9 bases separated the two germline ends. Germline CDR1 and CDR2: MNHNY and SVGAGI (reference sequence). The CDR3 has 13 amino acids. Here the CDR3 reads CASSLDTYTEAFF. The CDR3 nucleotides read TGTGCCAGCAGTTTAGACACCTACACTGAAGCTTTCTTT.

The chain employs TRBV27 and TRBJ2-5, with 11 bases fitting TRBD1. V shed 4 bases, J shed 4 bases, and the junction held 8 bases outside the gene matches. The CDR3 has 16 amino acids. In germline, CDR1 is MNHEY, CDR2 SMNVEV (reference sequence). The CDR3 DNA reads as TGTGCCAGCAGTTCTACAAGGGACAGGGGGGGAGAGACCCAGTACTTC. This translates into CASSSTRDRGGETQYF.

The V call is TRBV5-4, the J call TRBJ1-1; unclear D gene. The CDR3 loop spans 15 amino acids. Trimming shortened V by 0 bases and J by 4 bases, and 13 bases separated the two germline ends. From germline, CDR1 is SGHNT and CDR2 YYREEE (reference sequence). As DNA, the CDR3 is TGTGCCAGCAGCTTGGATGGGAGTTCGGGCACTGAAGCTTTCTTT. This codes for CASSLDGSSGTEAFF.

The CDR3 spells CASSVRDRDYEQYF. The CDR3 DNA reads TGTGCCAGCAGCGTTCGAGACAGGGACTACGAGCAGTACTTC. This sequence joins TRBV9 and TRBJ2-7; 7 positions agree with TRBD1. The V and J ends lost 2 bases and 3 bases, in that order; junction bases with no gene match: 5. CDR1 is SGDLS and CDR2 is YYNGEE in the germline V gene. The CDR3 has 14 amino acids.

This clone was detected only a few times. This rearrangement joins TRBV10-1 to TRBJ1-4, with 10 bases that match TRBD1. From germline, CDR1 is WNHNN and CDR2 SYGVQD (reference sequence). Trimming took 0 bases from V and 5 from J; bases not matched to a gene: 3. The CDR3 length is 16 residues. CDR3 sequence reads: CASSESPGQGNEKLFF. The CDR3 region has the DNA TGCGCCAGCAGTGAGTCGCCGGGACAGGGGAATGAAAAACTGTTTTTT.

The chain uses TRBV2 and TRBJ2-7; D possibly corresponds to TRBD1 (6 bases). Germline V gene sequence: CDR1 SNHLY, CDR2 FYNNEI. Trimming left V 4 bases short and J 5 bases short, with 12 bases between. CDR3 length: 13 amino acids. The CDR3 sequence is CASSVYRVDEQYF. CDR3 coding DNA: TGTGCCAGCAGTGTTTACAGGGTAGACGAGCAGTACTTC. The full variable domain, with the rest looked up from reference TRBV2 and TRBJ2-7, is EPEVTQTPSHQVTQMGQEVILRCVPISNHLYFYWYRQILGQKVEFLVSFYNNEISEKSEIFDDQFSVERPDGSNFTLKIRSTKLEDSAMYFCASSVYRVDEQYFGPGTRLTVT.

This clone was picked up a small number of times. This sequence joins TRBV6-1 and TRBJ2-3; TRBD1 agrees at 8 bases. The CDR3 totals 15 residues. V lost 4 bases, J lost 6 bases, and 9 bases stayed unmatched. The germline gives CDR1 MNHNS, CDR2 SASEGT. The CDR3 nucleotides read TGTGCCAGCAGTGTCCCGGGACAGGCATTGGATACGCAGTATTTT. Protein product: CASSVPGQALDTQYF.

The chain employs TRBV7-8 and TRBJ2-7; TRBD2 aligns across 11 bases. J gave up 5 bases and V 0 bases, and 3 bases lay outside the gene matches. From germline, CDR1 is SGHVS and CDR2 FQNEAQ. The CDR3 spans 15 residues. This CDR3 is CASSLALLAGDEQYF. The CDR3 nucleotides are TGTGCCAGCAGCTTAGCTCTACTAGCGGGAGACGAGCAGTACTTC.

This clone was picked up one time. The genes are TRBV19 and TRBJ1-6; 7 bases agree with TRBD1. The CDR3 runs 16 residues. Germline values: CDR1 LNHDA, CDR2 SQIVND (reference sequence). With V trimmed by 6 bases and J by 0 bases, 5 bases remained unmatched. CDR3 loop: CASRGQHSSYNSPLHF. The CDR3 coding sequence is TGTGCCAGTAGGGGACAGCACAGCTCCTATAATTCACCCCTCCACTTT.